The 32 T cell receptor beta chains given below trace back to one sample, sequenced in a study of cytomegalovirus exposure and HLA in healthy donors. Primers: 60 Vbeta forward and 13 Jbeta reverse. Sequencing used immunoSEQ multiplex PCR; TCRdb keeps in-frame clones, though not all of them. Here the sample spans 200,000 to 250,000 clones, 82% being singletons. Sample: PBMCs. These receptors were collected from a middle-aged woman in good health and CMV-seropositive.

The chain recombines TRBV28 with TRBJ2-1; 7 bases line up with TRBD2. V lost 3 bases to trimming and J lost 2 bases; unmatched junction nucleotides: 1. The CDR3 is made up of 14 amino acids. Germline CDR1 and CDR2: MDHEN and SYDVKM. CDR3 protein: CASSFGGTYNEQFF. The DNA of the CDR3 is TGTGCCAGCAGTTTCGGGGGGACCTACAATGAGCAGTTCTTC.

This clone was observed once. CDR3 residues: CASSETGKWVAFF. In DNA form, the CDR3 reads TGTGCCAGCAGTGAGACAGGGAAGTGGGTCGCTTTCTTT. This chain joins TRBV6-5 and TRBJ1-1; 7 bases match TRBD1. This CDR3 comprises 13 residues. Trimming removed 5 bases from V and 11 bases from J; junction bases left unmatched: 11. Germline V gene lookup returns CDR1 MNHEY and CDR2 SVGAGI.

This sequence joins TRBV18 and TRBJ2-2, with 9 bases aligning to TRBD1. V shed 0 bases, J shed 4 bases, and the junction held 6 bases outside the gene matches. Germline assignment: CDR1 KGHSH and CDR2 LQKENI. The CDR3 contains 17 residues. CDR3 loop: CASSPPRGQGLTGELFF. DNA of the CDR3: TGTGCCAGCTCACCACCTAGGGGACAGGGCCTCACCGGGGAGCTGTTTTTT.

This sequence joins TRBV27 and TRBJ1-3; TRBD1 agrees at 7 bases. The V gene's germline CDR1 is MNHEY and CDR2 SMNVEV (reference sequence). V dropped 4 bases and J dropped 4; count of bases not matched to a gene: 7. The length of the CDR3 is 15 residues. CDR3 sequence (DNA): TGTGCCAGCAGTTCCCACAGGGGATCCGGAAACACCATATATTTT. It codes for CASSSHRGSGNTIYF.

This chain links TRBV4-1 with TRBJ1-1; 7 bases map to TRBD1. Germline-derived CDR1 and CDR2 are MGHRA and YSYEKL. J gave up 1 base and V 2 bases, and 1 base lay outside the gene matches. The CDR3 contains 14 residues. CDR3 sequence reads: CASSQRQGNTEAFF. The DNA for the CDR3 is TGCGCCAGCAGCCAAAGACAGGGGAACACTGAAGCTTTCTTT.

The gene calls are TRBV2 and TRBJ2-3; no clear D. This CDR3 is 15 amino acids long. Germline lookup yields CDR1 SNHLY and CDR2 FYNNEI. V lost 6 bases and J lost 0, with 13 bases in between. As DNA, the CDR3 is TGTGCCAGCAGCCTTAGTAATCCTAGCACAGATACGCAGTATTTT. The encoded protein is CASSLSNPSTDTQYF.

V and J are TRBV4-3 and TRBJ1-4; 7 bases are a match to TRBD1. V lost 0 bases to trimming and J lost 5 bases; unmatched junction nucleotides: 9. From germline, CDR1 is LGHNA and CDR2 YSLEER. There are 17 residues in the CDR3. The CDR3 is CASSQDPPGQLNEKLFF. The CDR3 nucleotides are TGCGCCAGCAGCCAAGATCCTCCGGGACAGCTCAATGAAAAACTGTTTTTT.

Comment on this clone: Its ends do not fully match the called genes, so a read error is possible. The CDR3 is CASSQRASGRNF. CDR3 in DNA: TGTGCCAGCAGTCAAAGGGCCTCGGGAAGGAACTTC. The V and J genes are TRBV6-1 and TRBJ2-7; perhaps TRBD2 as D (5 bases). The CDR3 has 12 residues. The germline gives CDR1 MNHNS, CDR2 SASEGT.

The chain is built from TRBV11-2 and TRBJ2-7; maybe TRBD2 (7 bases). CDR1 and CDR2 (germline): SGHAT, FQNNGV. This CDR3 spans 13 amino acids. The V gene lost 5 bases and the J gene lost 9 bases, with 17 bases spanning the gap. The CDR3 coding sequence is TGTGCCAGCAGCCTAGCCGGGGGGCCAGGGCAGTACTTC. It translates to CASSLAGGPGQYF.

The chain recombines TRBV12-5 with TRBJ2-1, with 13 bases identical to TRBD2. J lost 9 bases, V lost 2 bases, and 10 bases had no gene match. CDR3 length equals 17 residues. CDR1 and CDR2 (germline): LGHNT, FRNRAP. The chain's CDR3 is CASGLPRTSGGATEQFF. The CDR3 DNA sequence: TGTGCTAGTGGTTTGCCACGGACTAGCGGGGGAGCTACTGAGCAGTTCTTC. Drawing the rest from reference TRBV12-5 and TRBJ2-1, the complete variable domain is DARVTQTPRHKVTEMGQEVTMRCQPILGHNTVFWYRQTMMQGLELLAYFRNRAPLDDSGMPKDRFSAEMPDATLATLKIQPSEPRDSAVYFCASGLPRTSGGATEQFFGPGTRLTVL.

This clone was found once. The CDR3 sequence: CASSPQGFTEAFF. The DNA of the CDR3 is TGTGCCAGCAGCCCACAGGGGTTCACTGAAGCTTTCTTT. J is TRBJ1-1 and V is TRBV4-2; 7 bases align to TRBD1. Germline CDR1 reads LGHNA; CDR2 reads YNFKEQ. The CDR3 is 13 amino acids. With V trimmed by 4 bases and J by 4 bases, 3 bases remained unmatched.

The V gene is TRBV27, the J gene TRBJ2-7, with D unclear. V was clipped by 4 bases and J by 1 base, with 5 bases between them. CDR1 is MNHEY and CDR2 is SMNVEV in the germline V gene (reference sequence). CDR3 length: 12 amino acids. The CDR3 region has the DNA TGTGCCAGCAGTTCACAGTCCTACGAGCAGTACTTC. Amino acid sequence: CASSSQSYEQYF.

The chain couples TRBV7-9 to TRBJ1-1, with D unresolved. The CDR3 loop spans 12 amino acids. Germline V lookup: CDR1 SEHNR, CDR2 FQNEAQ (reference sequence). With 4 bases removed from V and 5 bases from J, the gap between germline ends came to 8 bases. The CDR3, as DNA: TGTGCCAGCAGCTCCCAGACTACTGAAGCTTTCTTT. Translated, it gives CASSSQTTEAFF.

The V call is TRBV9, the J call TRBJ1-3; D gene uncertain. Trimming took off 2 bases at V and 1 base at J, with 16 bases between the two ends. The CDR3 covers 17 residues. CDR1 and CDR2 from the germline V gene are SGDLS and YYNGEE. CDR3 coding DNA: TGTGCCAGCAGCGTCAAGGAGAGGAGCGTTTCTGGAAACACCATATATTTT. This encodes CASSVKERSVSGNTIYF.

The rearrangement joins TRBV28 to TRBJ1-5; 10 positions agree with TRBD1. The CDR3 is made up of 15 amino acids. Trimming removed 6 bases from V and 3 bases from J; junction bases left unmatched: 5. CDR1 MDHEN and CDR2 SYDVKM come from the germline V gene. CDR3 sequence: CASRRTGGFNQPQHF. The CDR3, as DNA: TGTGCCAGCAGACGGACAGGGGGGTTCAATCAGCCCCAGCATTTT. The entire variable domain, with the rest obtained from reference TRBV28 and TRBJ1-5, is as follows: DVKVTQSSRYLVKRTGEKVFLECVQDMDHENMFWYRQDPGLGLRLIYFSYDVKMKEKGDIPEGYSVSREKKERFSLILESASTNQTSMYLCASRRTGGFNQPQHFGDGTRLSIL.

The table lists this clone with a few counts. The CDR3 loop reads CASSPRGTGYHEQYF. The CDR3 DNA reads TGTGCCAGCAGCCCCAGAGGGACAGGGTACCACGAGCAGTACTTC. The rearrangement links TRBV7-3 to TRBJ2-7; TRBD1 aligns across 9 bases. Unmatched junction bases numbered 10, after V lost 5 bases and J lost 5 bases. Germline CDR1 SGHTA, CDR2 FQGTGA. This CDR3 contains 15 residues. Together with reference TRBV7-3 and TRBJ2-7, the CDR3 gives the full variable domain: GAGVSQTPSNKVTEKGKYVELRCDPISGHTALYWYRQSLGQGPEFLIYFQGTGAADDSGLPNDRFFAVRPEGSVSTLKIQRTERGDSAVYLCASSPRGTGYHEQYFGPGTRLTVT.

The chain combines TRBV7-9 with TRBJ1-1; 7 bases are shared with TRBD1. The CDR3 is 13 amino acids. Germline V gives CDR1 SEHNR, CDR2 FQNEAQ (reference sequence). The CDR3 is CSISTGKTTEAFF. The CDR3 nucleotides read TGTTCCATTTCGACAGGGAAGACCACTGAAGCTTTCTTT.

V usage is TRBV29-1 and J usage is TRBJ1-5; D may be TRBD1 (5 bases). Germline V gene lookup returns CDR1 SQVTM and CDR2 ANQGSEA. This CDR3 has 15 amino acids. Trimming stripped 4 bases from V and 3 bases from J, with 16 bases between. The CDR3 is CSVVPPGGDNQPQHF. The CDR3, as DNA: TGCAGCGTTGTCCCCCCGGGAGGGGACAATCAGCCCCAGCATTTT.

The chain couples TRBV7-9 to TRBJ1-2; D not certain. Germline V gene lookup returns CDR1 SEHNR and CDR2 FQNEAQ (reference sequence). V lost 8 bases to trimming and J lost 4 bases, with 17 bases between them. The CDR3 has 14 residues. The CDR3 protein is CASQSLSGIYGYTF. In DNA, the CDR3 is TGTGCCAGCCAATCACTGTCCGGGATCTATGGCTACACCTTC.

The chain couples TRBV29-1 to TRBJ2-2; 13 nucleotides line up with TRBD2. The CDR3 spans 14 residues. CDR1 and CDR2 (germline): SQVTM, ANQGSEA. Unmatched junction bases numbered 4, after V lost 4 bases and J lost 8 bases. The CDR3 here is CSVAGLAGDGELFF. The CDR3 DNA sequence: TGCAGCGTTGCCGGACTAGCGGGAGATGGGGAGCTGTTTTTT.

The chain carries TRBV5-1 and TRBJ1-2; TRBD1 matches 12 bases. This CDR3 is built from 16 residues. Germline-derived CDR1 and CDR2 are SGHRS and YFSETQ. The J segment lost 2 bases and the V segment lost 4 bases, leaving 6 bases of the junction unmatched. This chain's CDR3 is CASSPGQGAENYGYTF. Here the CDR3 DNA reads TGCGCCAGCAGCCCGGGACAGGGGGCGGAAAACTATGGCTACACCTTC.

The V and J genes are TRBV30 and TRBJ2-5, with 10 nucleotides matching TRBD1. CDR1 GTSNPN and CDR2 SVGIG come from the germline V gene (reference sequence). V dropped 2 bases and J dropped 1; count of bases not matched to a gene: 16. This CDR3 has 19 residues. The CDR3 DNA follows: TGTGCCTGGAGTTTAGACAGGGGGCGAAGTAGCGGGTTCCAAGAGACCCAGTACTTC. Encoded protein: CAWSLDRGRSSGFQETQYF.

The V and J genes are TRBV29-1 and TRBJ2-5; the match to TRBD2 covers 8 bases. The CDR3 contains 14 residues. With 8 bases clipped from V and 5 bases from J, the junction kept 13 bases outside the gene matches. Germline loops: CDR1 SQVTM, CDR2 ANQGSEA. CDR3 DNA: TGCAGCACCGGGGGACTAGAGGCAGGGGAGACCCAGTACTTC. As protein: CSTGGLEAGETQYF.

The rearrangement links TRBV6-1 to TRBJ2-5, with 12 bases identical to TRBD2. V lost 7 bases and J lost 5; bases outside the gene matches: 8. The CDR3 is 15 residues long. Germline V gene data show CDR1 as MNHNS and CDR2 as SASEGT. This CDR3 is CASNPSGGAGETQYF. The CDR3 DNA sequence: TGTGCCAGCAACCCTAGCGGGGGGGCCGGGGAGACCCAGTACTTC.

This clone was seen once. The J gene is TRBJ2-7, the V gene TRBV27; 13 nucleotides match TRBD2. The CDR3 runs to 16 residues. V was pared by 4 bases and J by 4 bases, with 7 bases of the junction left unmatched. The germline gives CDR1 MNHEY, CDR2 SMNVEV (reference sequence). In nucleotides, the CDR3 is TGTGCCAGCAGTTGGTCCGGGACTAGCGGGGATTACGAGCAGTACTTC. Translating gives CASSWSGTSGDYEQYF.

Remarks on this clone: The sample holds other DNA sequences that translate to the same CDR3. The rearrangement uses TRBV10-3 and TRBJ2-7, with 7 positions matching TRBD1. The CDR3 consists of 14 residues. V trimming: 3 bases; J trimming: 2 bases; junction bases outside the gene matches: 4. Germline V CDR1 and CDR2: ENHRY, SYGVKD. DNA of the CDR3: TGTGCCATCAGTGATACTGGGACAGCCTACGAGCAGTACTTC. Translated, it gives CAISDTGTAYEQYF.

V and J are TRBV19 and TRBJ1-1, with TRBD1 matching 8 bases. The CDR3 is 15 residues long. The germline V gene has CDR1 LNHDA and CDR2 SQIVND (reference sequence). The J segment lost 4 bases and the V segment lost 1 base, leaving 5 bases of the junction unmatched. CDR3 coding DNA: TGTGCCAGTAGTATAGGACAGGGGATGGCCACTGAAGCTTTCTTT. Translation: CASSIGQGMATEAFF.

The CDR3: CASSQDGTSLSYEQYF. The CDR3 region has the DNA TGTGCCAGCAGCCAAGACGGTACTAGTCTATCCTACGAGCAGTACTTC. V gene TRBV4-2 combines with J gene TRBJ2-7; D perhaps matches TRBD2 (5 bases). The V end lost 0 bases, the J end lost 1 base, and 13 bases lay between the germline ends. This CDR3 is built from 16 residues. Germline loops: CDR1 LGHNA, CDR2 YNFKEQ.

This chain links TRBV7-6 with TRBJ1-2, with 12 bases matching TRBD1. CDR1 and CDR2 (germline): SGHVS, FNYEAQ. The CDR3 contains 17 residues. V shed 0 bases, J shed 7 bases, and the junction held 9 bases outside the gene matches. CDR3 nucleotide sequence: TGTGCCAGCAGCTTAGCCTCTCCGGGACAGGGGGCAGGTGGCTACACCTTC. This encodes CASSLASPGQGAGGYTF.

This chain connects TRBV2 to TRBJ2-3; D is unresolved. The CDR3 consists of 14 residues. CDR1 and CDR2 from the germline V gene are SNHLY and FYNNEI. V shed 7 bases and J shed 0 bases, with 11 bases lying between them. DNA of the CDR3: TGTGCCAGCATGATATTAACTAGCACAGATACGCAGTATTTT. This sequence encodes CASMILTSTDTQYF.

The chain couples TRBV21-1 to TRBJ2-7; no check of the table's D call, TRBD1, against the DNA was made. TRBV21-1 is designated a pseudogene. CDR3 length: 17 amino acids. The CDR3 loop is CASSFGGGQGPLCEQYF. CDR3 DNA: TGTGCCAGCAGCTTTGGGGGAGGACAGGGGCCCTTATGCGAGCAGTACTTC.

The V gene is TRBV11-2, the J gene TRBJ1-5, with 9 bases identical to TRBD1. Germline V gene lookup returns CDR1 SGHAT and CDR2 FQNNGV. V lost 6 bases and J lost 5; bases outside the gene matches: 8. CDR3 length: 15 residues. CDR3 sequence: CASSRTGGRDQPQHF. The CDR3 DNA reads TGTGCCAGCAGTCGAACAGGGGGCCGTGATCAGCCCCAGCATTTT. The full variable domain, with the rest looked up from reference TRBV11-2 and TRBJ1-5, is EAGVAQSPRYKIIEKRQSVAFWCNPISGHATLYWYQQILGQGPKLLIQFQNNGVVDDSQLPKDRFSAERLKGVDSTLKIQPAKLEDSAVYLCASSRTGGRDQPQHFGDGTRLSIL.